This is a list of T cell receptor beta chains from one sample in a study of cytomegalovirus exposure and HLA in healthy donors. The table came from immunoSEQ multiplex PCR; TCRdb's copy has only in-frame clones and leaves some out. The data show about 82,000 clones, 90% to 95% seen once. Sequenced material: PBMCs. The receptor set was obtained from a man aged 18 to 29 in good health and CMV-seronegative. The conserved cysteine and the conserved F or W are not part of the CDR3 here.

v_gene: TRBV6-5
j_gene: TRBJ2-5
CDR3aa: ASSSTGRRGQETQY

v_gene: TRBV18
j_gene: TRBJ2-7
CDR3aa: ASLQTKPVPEQY

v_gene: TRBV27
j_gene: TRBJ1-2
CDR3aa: ASSPGQLNYGYT

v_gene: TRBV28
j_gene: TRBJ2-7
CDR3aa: ASTSGVHEQY

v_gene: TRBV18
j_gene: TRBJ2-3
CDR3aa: ASSPRTSGETDTQY

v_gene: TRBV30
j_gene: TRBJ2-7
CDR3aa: AWSVRTRVLNEQY

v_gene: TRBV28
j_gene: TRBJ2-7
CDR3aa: ASPPGHEPYEQY

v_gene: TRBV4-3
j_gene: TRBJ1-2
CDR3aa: ASSQTTVEGTGYGYT

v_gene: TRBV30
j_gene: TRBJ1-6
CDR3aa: AWEINDRGGSPLH

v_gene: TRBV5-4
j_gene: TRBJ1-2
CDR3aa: ASSAGQGAFGYT

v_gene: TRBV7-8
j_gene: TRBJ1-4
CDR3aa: ASSVTGSEKLF

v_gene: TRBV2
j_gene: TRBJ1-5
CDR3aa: ASSELNRASAQH

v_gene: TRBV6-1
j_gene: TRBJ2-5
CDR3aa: ASSEAPSWETQY

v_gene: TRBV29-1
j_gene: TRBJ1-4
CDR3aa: SAGGGQGDEKLF

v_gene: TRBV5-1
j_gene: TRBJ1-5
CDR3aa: ASSFGGSNQPQH

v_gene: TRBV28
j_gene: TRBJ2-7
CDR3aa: ASSSVGGGQGAPYEQY

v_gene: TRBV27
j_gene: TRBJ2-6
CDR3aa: ASSLLIAEAGANVLT

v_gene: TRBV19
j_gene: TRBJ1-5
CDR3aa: ASSTRTANQPQH

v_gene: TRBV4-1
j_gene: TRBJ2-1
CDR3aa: ASKISGGAYNEQF

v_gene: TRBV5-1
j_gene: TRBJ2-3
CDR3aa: ASSLIADTQY

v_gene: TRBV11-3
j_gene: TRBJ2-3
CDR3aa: ASGGARTSGQTQY

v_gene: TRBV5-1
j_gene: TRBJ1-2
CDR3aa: ASSSDRVAYGYT

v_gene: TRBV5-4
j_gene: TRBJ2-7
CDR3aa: ASSRSGTNIYEQY

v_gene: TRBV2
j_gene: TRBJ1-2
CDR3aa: ASSALQGYYGYT

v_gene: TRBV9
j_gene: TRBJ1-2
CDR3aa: ASSVGGGNYGYT

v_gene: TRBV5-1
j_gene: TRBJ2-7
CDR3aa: ASSLIERTGLEEQY

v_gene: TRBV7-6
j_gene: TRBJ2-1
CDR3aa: ASSIELSGF

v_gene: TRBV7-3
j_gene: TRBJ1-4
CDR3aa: ASSLRAPDRDEKLF

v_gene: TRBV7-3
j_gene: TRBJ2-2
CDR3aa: ASSRQETGELF

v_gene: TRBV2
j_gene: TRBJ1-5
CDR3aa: ASRALTYRVRGNQPQH

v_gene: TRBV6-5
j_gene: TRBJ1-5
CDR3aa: ASRRGGGNQPQH

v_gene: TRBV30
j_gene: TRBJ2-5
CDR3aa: AWSVGSGGETQY

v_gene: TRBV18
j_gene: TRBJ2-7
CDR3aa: ASSRVEDRDPYEQY

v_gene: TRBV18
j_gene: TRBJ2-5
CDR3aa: ASSPPFQETQY

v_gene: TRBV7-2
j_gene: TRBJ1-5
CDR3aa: ASSLVLGGIDQPQH

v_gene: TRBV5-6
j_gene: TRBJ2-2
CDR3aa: ASSFRLNTGELF

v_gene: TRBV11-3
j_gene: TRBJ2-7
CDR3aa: ASSHGQDPYEQY

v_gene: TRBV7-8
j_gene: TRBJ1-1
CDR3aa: ASSLVPGDRPNTEAF

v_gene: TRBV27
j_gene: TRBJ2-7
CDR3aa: ASSTDRGSYEQY

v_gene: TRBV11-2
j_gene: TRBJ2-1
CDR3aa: ASSLDPEQF

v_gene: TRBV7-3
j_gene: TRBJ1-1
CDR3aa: ASSLTAGNTEAF

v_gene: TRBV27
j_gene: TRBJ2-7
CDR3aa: ASSFTAPGTGVYEQY

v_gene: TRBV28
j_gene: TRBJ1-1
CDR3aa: ASSLPGMNTEAF

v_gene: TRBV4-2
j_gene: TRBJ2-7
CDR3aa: ASSPTVLANYEQY

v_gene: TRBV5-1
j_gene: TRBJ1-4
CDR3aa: ASSLAPNEKLF

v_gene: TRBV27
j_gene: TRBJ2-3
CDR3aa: ASSFLGVTDTQY

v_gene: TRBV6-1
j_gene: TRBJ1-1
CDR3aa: ASSETHHTEAF

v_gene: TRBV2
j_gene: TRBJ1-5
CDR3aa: ASSVRQASNQPQH

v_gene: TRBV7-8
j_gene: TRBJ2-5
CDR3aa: ASSLGVGQGGQETQY

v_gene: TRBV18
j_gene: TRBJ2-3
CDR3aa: ASSPPGLSTDTQY

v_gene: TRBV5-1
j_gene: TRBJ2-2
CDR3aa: ASSLRDRGTGELF

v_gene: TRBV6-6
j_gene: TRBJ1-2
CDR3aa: ASSYARDRGGYT

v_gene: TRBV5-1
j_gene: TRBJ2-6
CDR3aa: ASSSQGTSGANVLT

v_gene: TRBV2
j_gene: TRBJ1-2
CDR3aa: ASSEGTGVGYT